This TCR beta chain was captured in a study of T cells expressing NK-cell markers. With regard to this clonotype: The antigen remains unidentified.

Study-wide points: The study found these clonotypes also leading the CD3+CD56-NKG2C+ fraction in a handful of donors. HCMV specificity of the expanded NKG2C+ T cell clones was not established.

After re-calling the 5' RACE reads, TCRdb lists one entry per CDR3 protein, DNA absent. This table holds some 460,000 distinct CDR3 sequences. CDR1 is DFQATT, CDR2 SNEGSKA, per germline (reference sequence). The CDR3 covers 14 residues. Sequencing was carried out using blood T cells: a sorted CD56 or NKG2C T cell subset, CD4+ or CD8+ T cells, or bulk PBMC T cells (not recorded which). The TCR was taken from a woman in her forties or fifties in good health. The J gene is TRBJ2-3, the V gene TRBV20-1; the TCRdb D gene call, TRBD1, has no DNA to confirm it. CDR3 amino acids: CSARAELPGGTQYF.